This TCR beta chain derives from a study of beta chain features in type 1 diabetes. Study-wide results and limits: A potential PCR bias toward shorter templates would be equal in patient and control samples. High TCR expression in some cells could lead to their over-representation in cDNA sequencing. Shorter TCRB CDR3s, moderately but significantly so, were found in Type 1 diabetes patients in all four CD4+ subsets.

In regard to this clone: Its target is unknown.

Each donor gave one heparinised blood draw averaging around 120 mL. As every portion of the isolated RNA was reverse transcribed, the sequencing read expressed TCRB transcripts. Here immunoSEQ multiplex PCR was the method, and the copy in TCRdb shows in-frame clones only, minus some. Counted here are about 140,000 clones, roughly 9.7% occurring once; the ten biggest clones make up 0.65%. The CDR3 runs to 14 residues. The J segment lost 7 bases and the V segment lost 5 bases, leaving 8 bases of the junction unmatched. Germline CDR1 is SGHVS and CDR2 is FNYEAQ. Material for sequencing was central memory CD4+ T cells from blood. J is TRBJ1-1 and V is TRBV7-6; 9 positions agree with TRBD1. This clonotype originated in a woman between 35 and 50 years old in good health. CDR3 in DNA: TGTGCCAGCAGCGCCCCCGGGACAGGGTATGAAGCTTTCTTT. It yields the protein CASSAPGTGYEAFF.